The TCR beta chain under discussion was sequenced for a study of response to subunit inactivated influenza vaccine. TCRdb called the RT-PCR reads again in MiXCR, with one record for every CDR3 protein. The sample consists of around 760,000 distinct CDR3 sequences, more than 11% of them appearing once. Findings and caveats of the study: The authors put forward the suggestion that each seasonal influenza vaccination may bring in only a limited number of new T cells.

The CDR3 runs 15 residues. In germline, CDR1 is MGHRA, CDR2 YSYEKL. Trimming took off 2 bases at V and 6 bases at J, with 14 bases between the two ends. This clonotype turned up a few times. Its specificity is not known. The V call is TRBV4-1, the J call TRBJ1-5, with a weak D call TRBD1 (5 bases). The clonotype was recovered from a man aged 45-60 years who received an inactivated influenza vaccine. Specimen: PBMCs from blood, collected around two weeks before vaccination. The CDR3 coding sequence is TGCGCCAGCAGCCAAATAGGGCGGGGCGGTCAGCCCCAGCATTTT. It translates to CASSQIGRGGQPQHF.